This TCR beta chain came from a study of T-cell memory formation after mild COVID-19. One entry per CDR3 protein results from TCRdb running MiXCR on the 5' RACE reads. This sample has 210,000 or so distinct CDR3 sequences; about a sixth occur once, and the top ten carry 2% to 3%. Germline V gene sequence: CDR1 SEHNR, CDR2 FQNEAQ (reference sequence). The CDR3 is 14 residues long. V lost 1 base and J lost 8, with 14 bases in between. The clonotype comes from an adult woman who had mild COVID-19 (a few samples of this study predate the infection). Cell type and time point are not known. Source material: PBMCs or a T cell subset sorted from them (not recorded which). The chain uses TRBV7-9 and TRBJ1-1, with D hard to call. CDR3 nucleotides: TGTGCCAGCAGCTTAGAACCTGATCGGTCCGAAGCTTTCTTT. As protein: CASSLEPDRSEAFF.